Following are 4 T cell receptor beta chains from one sample sequenced in a study of cytomegalovirus exposure and HLA in healthy donors. Vbeta (60) and Jbeta (13) primers were used in the PCR. Produced via immunoSEQ multiplex PCR; TCRdb's table is partial and in-frame only. The repertoire includes 95,000 to 150,000 clones, 77% of them detected once, and roughly 3.7% sits in the top ten. Sequenced sample: PBMCs. The receptor set was obtained from a human donor in good health.

This clone was counted between two and nine times. This rearrangement joins TRBV5-1 to TRBJ1-1; the match to TRBD1 covers 7 bases. The V gene's germline CDR1 is SGHRS and CDR2 YFSETQ. This CDR3 spans 14 amino acids. V shed 4 bases, J shed 6 bases, and the junction held 9 bases outside the gene matches. In nucleotides, the CDR3 is TGCGCCAGCAGCCCGAGACAGGGTCAGCCTGAAGCTTTCTTT. It is translated as CASSPRQGQPEAFF.

The chain combines TRBV27 with TRBJ2-5; tentative D call: TRBD2 (6 bases). The end of the DNA is better explained by TRBJ2-7, so the J call may be wrong. The CDR3 consists of 12 residues. Germline V lookup: CDR1 MNHEY, CDR2 SMNVEV (reference sequence). In DNA form, the CDR3 reads TGTGCCAGCAGGGACTACTCCTACGAGCAGTACTTC. Residues: CASRDYSYEQYF.

CDR3 coding DNA: TGTGCCAGCTCACCAGCCCGGCGGGATGAGCAGTTCTTC. It specifies CASSPARRDEQFF. The chain links TRBV18 to TRBJ2-1; D is possibly TRBD2 (5 bases). Deletions cut 2 bases from V and 8 bases from J, with 10 bases between. There are 13 residues in the CDR3. CDR1 and CDR2 from the germline V gene are KGHSH and LQKENI.

DNA for the CDR3: TGCGCCAGCAGCCCACGGGAATCCTCCTACGAGCAGTACTTC. This encodes CASSPRESSYEQYF. V is TRBV5-1 and J is TRBJ2-7; weak D call: TRBD2 (5 bases). This CDR3 spans 14 amino acids. Germline values: CDR1 SGHRS, CDR2 YFSETQ. V was clipped by 4 bases and J by 0 bases, with 11 bases between them.